What follows are 13 T cell receptor beta chains derived from one specimen sequenced in a study of CD8+CD57+ T cells in acquired aplastic anemia. Patients who underwent sequencing had shown CD8+CD57+ cell expansion by flow cytometry. The template for TCR beta VDJ and CDR3 sequence profiling was genomic DNA. TCRdb ran MiXCR on the reads and lists one entry per CDR3 protein. The sample yields about 160,000 distinct CDR3 sequences, about 48% seen once. Sequencing used sorted CD4+, CD8+, or CD8+CD57+ T cells (not recorded which) from PBMCs. Source of these receptors: a human donor with aplastic anemia.

The chain links TRBV10-3 to TRBJ1-6; the match to TRBD1 covers 10 bases. The trim removed 10 bases at V and 10 bases at J, leaving 10 bases unmatched. The CDR3 covers 14 residues. Germline-derived CDR1 and CDR2 are ENHRY and SYGVKD. The CDR3 DNA sequence: TGTGCCAGCAGGGACAGGGGTGGAGGGTCACCCCTCCACTTT. Translation: CASRDRGGGSPLHF.

The chain has TRBV28 and TRBJ1-5; TRBD1 is a possible D gene (6 bases). The germline V gene encodes CDR1 MDHEN and CDR2 SYDVKM. Trimming pared 8 bases from V and 5 bases from J, leaving 10 bases between. The CDR3 runs to 12 residues. The CDR3 DNA reads TGTGCCAGCGGATACAGGGATCAGCCCCAGCATTTT. Protein: CASGYRDQPQHF.

At least ten counts were recorded for this clonotype. The CDR3 nucleotides are TGTGCCAGCAGGATCGGACAGGACTATGGCTACACCTTC. Protein product: CASRIGQDYGYTF. The chain carries TRBV12-3 or TRBV12-4 and TRBJ1-2, with 7 bases matching TRBD1. J was trimmed by 3 bases and V by 6 bases; bases with no gene match: 4. The CDR3 is 13 amino acids.

The CDR3 region is CSASAPDRVREQFF. The CDR3 coding sequence is TGCAGTGCTAGCGCCCCCGACAGGGTGCGGGAGCAGTTCTTC. The V gene is TRBV20-1, the J gene TRBJ2-1, with 7 nucleotides matching TRBD1. The germline gives CDR1 DFQATT, CDR2 SNEGSKA (reference sequence). V was pared by 3 bases and J by 10 bases, with 12 bases of the junction left unmatched. This CDR3 comprises 14 residues.

A note on this clonotype: A much more abundant neighbour one base away suggests this may be a read error. The V gene is TRBV5-1, the J gene TRBJ1-4; D ambiguous. Germline lookup yields CDR1 SGHRS and CDR2 YFSETQ. This CDR3 has 14 amino acids. The CDR3 is CASSPEPANGKLFF. CDR3 bases: TGCGCCAGCAGCCCTGAACCGGCTAATGGAAAACTGTTTTTT. Full variable domain (missing parts from reference TRBV5-1 and TRBJ1-4): KAGVTQTPRYLIKTRGQQVTLSCSPISGHRSVSWYQQTPGQGLQFLFEYFSETQRNKGNFPGRFSGRQFSNSRSEMNVSTLELGDSALYLCASSPEPANGKLFFGSGTQLSVL.

The V and J genes are TRBV7-2 and TRBJ2-7; D is possibly TRBD2 (7 bases). V was cut by 3 bases and J by 4 bases, with 13 bases left in between. This CDR3 has 14 residues. Germline CDR1 is SGHTA and CDR2 is FQGNSA. The chain's CDR3 is CASSFRGGGYEQYF. Here the CDR3 DNA reads TGTGCCAGCAGCTTTAGGGGGGGAGGTTACGAGCAGTACTTC.

This clonotype was seen a few times. This chain connects TRBV5-1 to TRBJ2-1, with D maybe TRBD1 (6 bases). The CDR3 is made up of 16 amino acids. Trimming stripped 2 bases from V and 0 bases from J, with 12 bases between. Germline V gene sequence: CDR1 SGHRS, CDR2 YFSETQ. CDR3 loop: CASSLQGFNSYNEQFF. CDR3 nucleotide sequence: TGCGCCAGCAGCTTACAGGGATTTAACTCCTACAATGAGCAGTTCTTC.

This rearrangement joins TRBV25-1 to TRBJ2-5; 10 positions match TRBD2. Per germline, CDR1 MGHDK and CDR2 SYGVNS. Germline trimming cut 0 bases from V and 3 bases from J; bases unmatched to any gene: 7. The CDR3 extends over 17 amino acids. DNA of the CDR3: TGTGCCAGCAGTGAATATGGAATAGCGGGAGGTGAAGAGACCCAGTACTTC. Residues: CASSEYGIAGGEETQYF.

To note about this clonotype: A single base separates this from a much larger clone, so it may be a read error. This chain connects TRBV5-1 to TRBJ2-5; 13 bases map to TRBD2. This CDR3 is built from 12 residues. Germline CDR1 reads SGHRS; CDR2 reads YFSETQ. V gave up 6 bases and J gave up 14 bases; unmatched junction bases: 7. The CDR3 reads CASTETSGRTYF. In nucleotides, the CDR3 is TGCGCCAGCACCGAGACTAGCGGGAGGACCTACTTC.

This clonotype was seen many times. The gene calls are TRBV11-1 and TRBJ1-2, with D unresolved. The V gene's germline CDR1 is SGHAT and CDR2 FQDESV (reference sequence). Trimming shortened V by 1 base and J by 4 bases, and 16 bases separated the two germline ends. This CDR3 has 16 residues. Here the CDR3 reads CASSLGELDGLYGYTF. The CDR3 DNA sequence: TGTGCCAGCAGCTTAGGAGAACTGGACGGGCTCTATGGCTACACCTTC. Filled out from reference TRBV11-1 and TRBJ1-2, the complete variable domain reads EAEVAQSPRYKITEKSQAVAFWCDPISGHATLYWYRQILGQGPELLVQFQDESVVDDSQLPKDRFSAERLKGVDSTLKIQPAELGDSAMYLCASSLGELDGLYGYTFGSGTRLTVV.

This clonotype was found many times. The V call is TRBV11-3, the J call TRBJ2-1; D is ambiguous. From germline, CDR1 is SGHNT and CDR2 YENEEA. The CDR3 has 13 residues. Trimming removed 5 bases at V and 10 bases at J, with 15 bases between. Here the CDR3 DNA reads TGTGCCAGCAGCCGTAAGAGTAGCCCAGAGCAGTTCTTC. Its protein is CASSRKSSPEQFF. Looking up the rest from reference TRBV11-3 and TRBJ2-1 gives the full variable domain: EAGVVQSPRYKIIEKKQPVAFWCNPISGHNTLYWYLQNLGQGPELLIRYENEEAVDDSQLPKDRFSAERLKGVDSTLKIQPAELGDSAVYLCASSRKSSPEQFFGPGTRLTVL.

The chain uses TRBV4-1 and TRBJ2-7; D remains unclear. Deletions cut 0 bases from V and 5 bases from J, with 8 bases between. The CDR3 is 13 residues long. In germline, CDR1 is MGHRA, CDR2 YSYEKL. CDR3 amino acids: CASSQDRTNEQYF. The CDR3 nucleotides read TGCGCCAGCAGCCAAGATCGTACTAACGAGCAGTACTTC.

This clonotype was observed at least ten times. This sequence joins TRBV25-1 and TRBJ2-3; D gene unclear. The CDR3 has 14 residues. The V and J ends lost 8 bases and 5 bases respectively, with 17 bases between them. Germline CDR1 reads MGHDK; CDR2 reads SYGVNS. DNA for the CDR3: TGTGCCAGCCATCCGACACCGGTCGGAGATACGCAGTATTTT. Its translation is CASHPTPVGDTQYF.